The clone carrying this TCR beta chain was seen a handful of times. Its antigen is still unknown. Trimming shortened V by 5 bases and J by 2 bases, and 15 bases separated the two germline ends. Germline CDR1 LGHNA, CDR2 YNFKEQ. CDR3 length equals 15 residues. The record originates from a study of beta chain features in type 1 diabetes. The overall study: Cell yields, gender and age were similar in healthy donors and patients.

The study reverse transcribed the entire isolated RNA, so it sequenced expressed TCRB transcripts. Here immunoSEQ multiplex PCR was the method, and the copy in TCRdb shows in-frame clones only, minus some. The table includes under 350,000 clones, approximately 14% detected once. CD4+ cells of the naive, central memory, regulatory and stem cell-like memory types were sorted via CD45RO/CCR7/CD25/CD127/CD95/CD27. General study results and limits: Moderate but significant shortening of TCRB CDR3s was recorded in all four CD4+ subsets from Type 1 diabetes patients. Fewer junction insertions and more nucleotide deletions appeared in type 1 diabetes patients.

This receptor was taken from a man aged 30 to 39 with type 1 diabetes. Sequencing was done on a sample of naive CD4+ T cells from blood. The rearrangement links TRBV4-2 to TRBJ2-5; possible D gene TRBD2, 6 bases. CDR3 DNA: TGTGCCAGCAGCGTCTCGGGGGATTCGCAAGAGACCCAGTACTTC. Translation gives CASSVSGDSQETQYF.